Listed here are 27 T cell receptor beta chains from one sample, sequenced in a study of Ad26.COV2.S vaccination and SARS-CoV-2 variants. Regarding treatment: over 15 received Ad26.COV2.S at low or high dose, single or two shots; roughly five received placebo; per-sample allocation not given. After the first vaccine or placebo injection, samples were drawn on day 63. The assay was immunoSEQ multiplex PCR, and TCRdb's table has in-frame clones only and misses some. The sample holds fewer than 500,000 clones, about 91% seen once. The sample here was peripheral blood, taken in a trial of Ad26.COV2.S vaccine versus placebo. The receptors derive from a person between 18 and 65 years old who received the Ad26.COV2.S COVID-19 vaccine or a placebo.

This chain joins TRBV21-1 and TRBJ2-7. TRBV21-1 is noted as a pseudogene. The CDR3 covers 14 residues. The CDR3 DNA is TGTGCCAGCAGCAAAGAGGGGAGCCCCTACGAGCAGTACTTC. Its translation: CASSKEGSPYEQYF.

The chain uses TRBV4-3 and TRBJ2-5; D could derive from TRBD1 or TRBD2 (6 bases each). CDR1 LGHNA and CDR2 YSLEER come from the germline V gene. The V and J ends lost 0 bases and 5 bases respectively, with 13 bases between them. The CDR3 totals 15 residues. CDR3 sequence (DNA): TGCGCCAGCAGCCAAGATAGGGGGGAGGAGGAGACCCAGTACTTC. The encoded protein is CASSQDRGEEETQYF.

CDR3 DNA sequence: TGTGCCAGCAGCCGAAGAAGACCGGGGAGGGAAAAACTGTTTTTT. Translating gives CASSRRRPGREKLFF. The J gene is TRBJ1-4, the V gene TRBV5-6; D unclear. V lost 4 bases and J 8 bases, leaving 18 bases between the germline ends. The CDR3 runs 15 residues. Germline assignment: CDR1 SGHDT and CDR2 YYEEEE.

About this clone itself: This CDR3 is also generated by other DNA sequences in the sample. The chain is built from TRBV19 and TRBJ1-1; tentative D call: TRBD1 (6 bases). The CDR3 contains 14 residues. Germline CDR1 reads LNHDA; CDR2 reads SQIVND (reference sequence). The germline V and J ends were trimmed by 6 bases and 5 bases, with 16 bases remaining between them. The CDR3: CASSPQGRGTEAFF. The CDR3 coding sequence is TGTGCCAGTAGCCCCCAGGGGAGAGGGACTGAAGCTTTCTTT.

In nucleotides, the CDR3 is TGTGCCAGCAGCCCTTATGGGCCGAGCGAGCAGTACTTC. As protein: CASSPYGPSEQYF. The chain carries TRBV28 and TRBJ2-7; unclear D gene. Germline assignment: CDR1 MDHEN and CDR2 SYDVKM. The CDR3 length is 13 residues. Trimming took 6 bases from V and 6 from J, leaving 15 bases between them.

The gene calls are TRBV2 and TRBJ1-4; tentatively, D is TRBD1 (5 bases). Trimming pared 8 bases from V and 7 bases from J, leaving 14 bases between. Germline CDR1 and CDR2: SNHLY and FYNNEI. CDR3 size: 13 residues. The CDR3 loop is CASAAGSTEKLFF. CDR3 sequence (DNA): TGTGCCAGCGCCGCAGGGTCAACTGAAAAACTGTTTTTT. Looking up the rest from reference TRBV2 and TRBJ1-4 gives the full variable domain: EPEVTQTPSHQVTQMGQEVILRCVPISNHLYFYWYRQILGQKVEFLVSFYNNEISEKSEIFDDQFSVERPDGSNFTLKIRSTKLEDSAMYFCASAAGSTEKLFFGSGTQLSVL.

V gene TRBV4-3 combines with J gene TRBJ2-1; TRBD1 agrees at 10 bases. After removal of 0 bases from V and 9 bases from J, the junction contained 14 bases not matched to a gene. The CDR3 covers 18 residues. CDR1 LGHNA and CDR2 YSLEER come from the germline V gene. CDR3 nucleotides: TGCGCCAGCAGCCAAGATGGGACGGGACAGGGGAGTCGGAGTGAGCAGTTCTTC. The encoded protein is CASSQDGTGQGSRSEQFF.

The chain joins TRBV7-9 to TRBJ2-1; 7 bases agree with TRBD2. Germline CDR1 and CDR2: SEHNR and FQNEAQ (reference sequence). The J segment lost 9 bases and the V segment lost 8 bases, leaving 4 bases of the junction unmatched. The CDR3 runs 11 residues. The CDR3: CASELATEQFF. CDR3 nucleotides: TGTGCCAGCGAACTAGCGACTGAGCAGTTCTTC.

The V gene is TRBV28, the J gene TRBJ1-1; D is possibly TRBD1 (6 bases). Germline V gene lookup returns CDR1 MDHEN and CDR2 SYDVKM. The CDR3 length is 15 residues. The ends were cut back, 6 bases at V and 1 base at J, with 15 bases in the middle. The CDR3, as DNA: TGTGCCAGCAGGGCGCGGGGACATACGAACACTGAAGCTTTCTTT. This sequence encodes CASRARGHTNTEAFF.

The chain joins TRBV6-5 to TRBJ1-1; unclear D gene. The CDR3 contains 14 residues. Trimming shortened V by 1 base and J by 5 bases, and 11 bases separated the two germline ends. The V gene's germline CDR1 is MNHEY and CDR2 SVGAGI. CDR3: CASSYFGVRTEAFF. As DNA, the CDR3 is TGTGCCAGCAGTTACTTCGGGGTGAGGACTGAAGCTTTCTTT.

CDR3 sequence reads: CASSLVTSGGNEQFF. CDR3 nucleotide sequence: TGTGCCAGCAGCTTAGTGACTAGCGGGGGGAATGAGCAGTTCTTC. The rearrangement links TRBV11-2 to TRBJ2-1, with TRBD2 matching 13 bases. The germline CDR1 and CDR2 sequences are SGHAT and FQNNGV. This CDR3 is built from 15 residues. J was trimmed by 7 bases and V by 1 base; bases with no gene match: 1. Together with reference TRBV11-2 and TRBJ2-1, the CDR3 gives the full variable domain: EAGVAQSPRYKIIEKRQSVAFWCNPISGHATLYWYQQILGQGPKLLIQFQNNGVVDDSQLPKDRFSAERLKGVDSTLKIQPAKLEDSAVYLCASSLVTSGGNEQFFGPGTRLTVL.

The chain uses TRBV4-3 and TRBJ2-2; a weak D match, TRBD2 (6 bases). Trimming took 4 bases from V and 6 from J, leaving 24 bases between them. The CDR3 runs 18 residues. CDR1 is LGHNA and CDR2 is YSLEER in the germline V gene. The CDR3 region has the DNA TGCGCCAGCAGCCCAGTCTTGAGGAGGGCTGGATATTCCGGGGAGCTGTTTTTT. Translation gives CASSPVLRRAGYSGELFF.

CDR3 DNA: TGTGCCAGCAGCTTAGCATACGGGAATGAGCAGTTCTTC. This encodes CASSLAYGNEQFF. The V gene is TRBV11-3, the J gene TRBJ2-1; D remains ambiguous. Germline V CDR1 and CDR2: SGHNT, YENEEA. The CDR3 spans 13 residues. V was trimmed by 1 base and J by 7 bases, leaving 8 bases between them. The full variable domain, with the rest looked up from reference TRBV11-3 and TRBJ2-1, is EAGVVQSPRYKIIEKKQPVAFWCNPISGHNTLYWYLQNLGQGPELLIRYENEEAVDDSQLPKDRFSAERLKGVDSTLKIQPAELGDSAVYLCASSLAYGNEQFFGPGTRLTVL.

Only a few counts were recorded for this clone. The chain carries TRBV7-3 and TRBJ2-1, with D perhaps TRBD1 or TRBD2 (5 bases each). CDR3 length equals 16 residues. The ends were cut back, 4 bases at V and 6 bases at J, with 19 bases in the middle. The germline V gene encodes CDR1 SGHTA and CDR2 FQGTGA. The CDR3 reads CASSSYPGPQLNEQFF. The DNA for the CDR3 is TGTGCCAGCAGCTCCTACCCGGGGCCACAACTCAATGAGCAGTTCTTC.

V gene TRBV12-3 or TRBV12-4 combines with J gene TRBJ1-1; D not certain. V lost 6 bases and J lost 6, with 8 bases in between. This CDR3 has 11 amino acids. This CDR3 reads CASSGEAEAFF. The CDR3 DNA is TGTGCCAGCAGCGGGGAGGCTGAAGCTTTCTTT.

The chain carries TRBV19 and TRBJ1-2; no clear D. CDR3 size: 17 residues. Germline CDR1 is LNHDA and CDR2 is SQIVND (reference sequence). V was clipped by 7 bases and J by 7 bases, with 28 bases between them. The CDR3 coding sequence is TGTGCCAGTAAAGACTTAGATGGGAACCCAGGCCGGTCTGGCTACACCTTC. This gives the protein CASKDLDGNPGRSGYTF.

This rearrangement joins TRBV7-9 to TRBJ2-4, with D perhaps being TRBD1 or TRBD2 (6 bases each). The V gene's germline CDR1 is SEHNR and CDR2 FQNEAQ (reference sequence). V shed 5 bases and J shed 4 bases, with 18 bases lying between them. The CDR3 runs to 16 residues. As DNA, the CDR3 is TGTGCCAGCAGCGAGGGGGGACAACTGATAAAAAACATTCAGTACTTC. As protein: CASSEGGQLIKNIQYF.

This chain uses TRBV5-1 with TRBJ1-2; D is uncertain. CDR3 length: 14 residues. Germline lookup yields CDR1 SGHRS and CDR2 YFSETQ. V dropped 0 bases and J dropped 6 bases, with 12 bases sitting between them. In nucleotides, the CDR3 is TGCGCCAGCAGCTTGGGTTGGGGTGTCGATGGCTACACCTTC. Its protein product is CASSLGWGVDGYTF.

Remarks on this clone: Sequence at one end of the junction differs from germline and may be a read error. This chain links TRBV5-1 with TRBJ2-2; no definite D call. The germline V gene has CDR1 SGHRS and CDR2 YFSETQ. This CDR3 contains 14 residues. The CDR3 here is CASSPYGNSGELFF. CDR3 in DNA: TGCGCCAGCAGCCCCTATGGGAACAGCGGGGAGCTGTTTTTT. The whole variable domain, filled in from reference TRBV5-1 and TRBJ2-2, reads KAGVTQTPRYLIKTRGQQVTLSCSPISGHRSVSWYQQTPGQGLQFLFEYFSETQRNKGNFPGRFSGRQFSNSRSEMNVSTLELGDSALYLCASSPYGNSGELFFGEGSRLTVL.

The chain uses TRBV2 and TRBJ1-6; 7 bases map to TRBD1. Germline CDR1 reads SNHLY; CDR2 reads FYNNEI. Unmatched junction bases numbered 4, after V lost 2 bases and J lost 6 bases. The CDR3 sequence is 15 residues long. This CDR3 is CASSELTGSNSPLHF. DNA for the CDR3: TGTGCCAGCAGTGAATTGACAGGGAGTAATTCACCCCTCCACTTT.

The gene calls are TRBV5-6 and TRBJ1-2; no firm D call. The CDR3 covers 13 residues. Trimming removed 6 bases at V and 5 bases at J, with 14 bases between. Germline-derived CDR1 and CDR2 are SGHDT and YYEEEE. In DNA form, the CDR3 reads TGTGCCAGCACGGAGATACATGGGTATGGCTACACCTTC. This sequence encodes CASTEIHGYGYTF.

The chain couples TRBV6-2 or TRBV6-3 to TRBJ2-5, with TRBD2 as a possible D gene (6 bases). Germline lookup yields CDR1 MNHEY and CDR2 SVGEGT. The CDR3 has 14 amino acids. Trimming took off 0 bases at V and 7 bases at J, with 12 bases between the two ends. The CDR3 DNA sequence: TGTGCCAGCAGTTACTCGGGACTCCCAAGGACCCAGTACTTC. It encodes CASSYSGLPRTQYF.

The V and J genes are TRBV6-2 or TRBV6-3 and TRBJ1-5; maybe TRBD1 (5 bases). Trimming took off 2 bases at V and 3 bases at J, with 8 bases between the two ends. The CDR3 sequence is 14 residues long. Germline assignment: CDR1 MNHEY and CDR2 SVGEGT. The CDR3 region is CASSYAGPNQPQHF. The DNA of the CDR3 is TGTGCCAGCAGTTACGCGGGGCCCAATCAGCCCCAGCATTTT.

The chain is built from TRBV29-1 and TRBJ1-1; D remains unclear. The CDR3 contains 13 residues. Trimming stripped 3 bases from V and 0 bases from J, with 8 bases between. Germline V CDR1 and CDR2: SQVTM, ANQGSEA. CDR3 nucleotides: TGCAGCGTTGACAAGAGATTGAACACTGAAGCTTTCTTT. Translated, it gives CSVDKRLNTEAFF.

The genes are TRBV9 and TRBJ1-2, with 7 positions matching TRBD1. Germline assignment: CDR1 SGDLS and CDR2 YYNGEE. V lost 3 bases, J lost 4 bases, and 18 bases stayed unmatched. The CDR3 is made up of 18 amino acids. The DNA of the CDR3 is TGTGCCAGCAGCGCCAGCAAAAACAGGGGTCCTAATACCTATGGCTACACCTTC. Amino acids: CASSASKNRGPNTYGYTF.

This clone was detected only once. The DNA for the CDR3 is TGTGCCAGCAGCTTAGATAGAGCCCGGTACACTGAAGCTTTCTTT. Its protein is CASSLDRARYTEAFF. This chain connects TRBV11-2 to TRBJ1-1, with D uncertain. The CDR3 length is 15 residues. Germline assignment: CDR1 SGHAT and CDR2 FQNNGV. Trimming took off 0 bases at V and 3 bases at J, with 11 bases between the two ends.

V is TRBV18 and J is TRBJ2-2; TRBD1 matches at 8 bases. Trimming removed 3 bases from V and 2 bases from J; junction bases left unmatched: 5. Per the germline V gene, CDR1 is KGHSH and CDR2 is LQKENI. This CDR3 contains 16 residues. CDR3 DNA sequence: TGTGCCAGCTCACCCCAGACAGGGGTCAACACCGGGGAGCTGTTTTTT. Translating gives CASSPQTGVNTGELFF.